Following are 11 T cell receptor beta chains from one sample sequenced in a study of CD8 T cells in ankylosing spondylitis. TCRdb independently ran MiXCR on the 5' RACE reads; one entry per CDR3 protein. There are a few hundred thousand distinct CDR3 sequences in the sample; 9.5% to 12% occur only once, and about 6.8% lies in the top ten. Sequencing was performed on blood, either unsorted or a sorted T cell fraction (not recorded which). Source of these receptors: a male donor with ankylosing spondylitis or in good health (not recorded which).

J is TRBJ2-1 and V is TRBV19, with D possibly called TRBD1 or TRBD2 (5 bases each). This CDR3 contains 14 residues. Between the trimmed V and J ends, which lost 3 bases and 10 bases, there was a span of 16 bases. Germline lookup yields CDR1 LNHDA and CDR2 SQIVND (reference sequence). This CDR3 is CASSMTGRPAEQFF. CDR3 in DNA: TGTGCCAGTAGTATGACGGGACGTCCGGCGGAGCAGTTCTTC.

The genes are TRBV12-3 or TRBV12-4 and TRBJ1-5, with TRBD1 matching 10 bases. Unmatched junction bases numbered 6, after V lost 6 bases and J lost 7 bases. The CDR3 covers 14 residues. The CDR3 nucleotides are TGTGCCAGCAGAAGGACAGGGGGGAGCCAGCCCCAGCATTTT. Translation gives CASRRTGGSQPQHF.

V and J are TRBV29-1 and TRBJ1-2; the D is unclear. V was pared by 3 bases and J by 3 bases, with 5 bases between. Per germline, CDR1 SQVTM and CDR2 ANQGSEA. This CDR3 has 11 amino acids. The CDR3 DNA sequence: TGCAGCGTTGATAGTTACTATGGCTACACCTTC. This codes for CSVDSYYGYTF.

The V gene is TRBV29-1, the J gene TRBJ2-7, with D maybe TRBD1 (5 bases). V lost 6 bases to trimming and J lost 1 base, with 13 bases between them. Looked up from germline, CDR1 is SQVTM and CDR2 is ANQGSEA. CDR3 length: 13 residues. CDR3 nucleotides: TGCAGCGTGACCAGGGTAGGGTCCTACGAGCAGTACTTC. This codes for CSVTRVGSYEQYF.

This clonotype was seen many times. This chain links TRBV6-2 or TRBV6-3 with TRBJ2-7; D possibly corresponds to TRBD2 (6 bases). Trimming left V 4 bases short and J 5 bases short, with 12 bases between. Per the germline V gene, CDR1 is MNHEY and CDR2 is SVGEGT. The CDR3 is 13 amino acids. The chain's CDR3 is CASSSLGGHEQYF. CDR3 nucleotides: TGTGCCAGCAGTTCCCTCGGGGGTCACGAGCAGTACTTC.

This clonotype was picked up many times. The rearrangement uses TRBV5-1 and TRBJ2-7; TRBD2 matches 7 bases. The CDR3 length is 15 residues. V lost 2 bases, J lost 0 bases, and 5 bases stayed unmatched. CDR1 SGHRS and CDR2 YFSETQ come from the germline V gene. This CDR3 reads CASSFSGPASYEQYF. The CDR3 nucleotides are TGCGCCAGCAGCTTTAGCGGGCCGGCCTCCTACGAGCAGTACTTC. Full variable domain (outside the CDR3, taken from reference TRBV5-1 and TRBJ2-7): KAGVTQTPRYLIKTRGQQVTLSCSPISGHRSVSWYQQTPGQGLQFLFEYFSETQRNKGNFPGRFSGRQFSNSRSEMNVSTLELGDSALYLCASSFSGPASYEQYFGPGTRLTVT.

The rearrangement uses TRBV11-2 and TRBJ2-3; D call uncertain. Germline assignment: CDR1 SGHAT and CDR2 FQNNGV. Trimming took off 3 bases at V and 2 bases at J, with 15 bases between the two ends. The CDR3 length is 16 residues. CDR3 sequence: CASSLGTLRFTDTQYF. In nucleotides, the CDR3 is TGTGCCAGCAGCTTGGGCACCCTCCGTTTCACAGATACGCAGTATTTT.

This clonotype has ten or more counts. The CDR3 sequence is CASSLGPGGKNIQYF. The CDR3 region has the DNA TGTGCCAGCAGCTTAGGCCCAGGGGGTAAAAACATTCAGTACTTC. V is TRBV7-8 and J is TRBJ2-4; 7 nucleotides agree with TRBD1. Germline V gives CDR1 SGHVS, CDR2 FQNEAQ. The CDR3 extends over 15 amino acids. With 1 base clipped from V and 4 bases from J, the junction kept 4 bases outside the gene matches.

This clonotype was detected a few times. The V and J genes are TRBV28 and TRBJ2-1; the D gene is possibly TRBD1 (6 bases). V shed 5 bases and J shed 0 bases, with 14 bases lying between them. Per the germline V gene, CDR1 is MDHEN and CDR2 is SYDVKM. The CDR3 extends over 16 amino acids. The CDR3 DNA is TGTGCCAGCAGTCCTCCGGACAGAAGCTCCTACAATGAGCAGTTCTTC. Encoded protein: CASSPPDRSSYNEQFF.

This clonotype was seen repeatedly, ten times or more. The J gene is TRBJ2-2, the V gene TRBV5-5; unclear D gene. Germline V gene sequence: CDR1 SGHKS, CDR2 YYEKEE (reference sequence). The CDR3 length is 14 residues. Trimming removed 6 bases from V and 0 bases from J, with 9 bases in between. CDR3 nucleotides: TGTGCCAGCATCGGTACGGCGAACACCGGGGAGCTGTTTTTT. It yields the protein CASIGTANTGELFF.

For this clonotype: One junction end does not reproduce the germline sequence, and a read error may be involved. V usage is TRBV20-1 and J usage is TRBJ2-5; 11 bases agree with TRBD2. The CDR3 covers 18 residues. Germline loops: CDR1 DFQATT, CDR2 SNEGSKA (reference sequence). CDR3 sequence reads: CCARVMTSGVLYQETQYF. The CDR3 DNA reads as TGCTGTGCTAGAGTAATGACTAGCGGGGTACTGTACCAAGAGACCCAGTACTTC.